Each of the 29 T cell receptor beta chains below was sequenced from the same sample in a study of T cell repertoires in cytomegalovirus infection. TCRdb reprocessed the reads via MiXCR and lists one record per CDR3 protein. Among almost 300,000 distinct CDR3 sequences listed, approximately 8.9% were seen once. Sequences were obtained from PBMCs. The receptors were gathered from a human donor in good health (CMV status not recorded). Some clones in this sample may be carry-over from other donors' samples.

Many counts were recorded for this clonotype. The chain couples TRBV12-5 to TRBJ2-6; no reliable D call. The CDR3 consists of 16 residues. The germline V gene has CDR1 LGHNT and CDR2 FRNRAP. V was cut by 6 bases and J by 0 bases, with 12 bases left in between. CDR3 coding DNA: TGTGCTAGTGGCCCACGATCCCTCTCTGGGGCCAACGTCCTGACTTTC. It yields the protein CASGPRSLSGANVLTF.

This clonotype came up a few times. The V call is TRBV20-1, the J call TRBJ2-3; D perhaps matches TRBD2 (6 bases). Per the germline V gene, CDR1 is DFQATT and CDR2 is SNEGSKA (reference sequence). The CDR3 extends over 16 amino acids. Trimming shortened V by 6 bases and J by 3 bases, and 22 bases separated the two germline ends. DNA of the CDR3: TGCAGTGCGCCAGGGTCGCGGGGCCTTTGGACAGATACGCAGTATTTT. Its protein product is CSAPGSRGLWTDTQYF.

This clonotype occurred many times. This sequence joins TRBV10-3 and TRBJ2-5, with D perhaps being TRBD1 or TRBD2 (6 bases each). V dropped 4 bases and J dropped 5 bases, with 17 bases sitting between them. Germline V gene lookup returns CDR1 ENHRY and CDR2 SYGVKD. This CDR3 spans 15 amino acids. CDR3 protein: CAISAPPGAGETQYF. The DNA for the CDR3 is TGTGCCATCAGTGCCCCCCCGGGGGCCGGGGAGACCCAGTACTTC.

This clonotype was counted many times. This rearrangement joins TRBV19 to TRBJ2-2; possibly TRBD1 for D (6 bases). The CDR3 has 16 residues. Trimming pared 4 bases from V and 0 bases from J, leaving 12 bases between. Germline loops: CDR1 LNHDA, CDR2 SQIVND (reference sequence). The CDR3 region is CASSTLQGANTGELFF. DNA for the CDR3: TGTGCCAGTAGTACCCTACAGGGCGCGAACACCGGGGAGCTGTTTTTT.

This clonotype was recorded many times. The V and J genes are TRBV20-1 and TRBJ2-7, with TRBD1 matching over 12 bases. The CDR3 runs 15 residues. Trimming took 0 bases from V and 3 from J; bases not matched to a gene: 3. Germline-derived CDR1 and CDR2 are DFQATT and SNEGSKA (reference sequence). The CDR3 coding sequence is TGCAGTGCTAGAGACCGGGACAGGGGGCTCTACGAGCAGTACTTC. As protein: CSARDRDRGLYEQYF.

This clonotype has just a few counts. V is TRBV15 and J is TRBJ2-5; D not certain. Germline CDR1 is LNHNV and CDR2 is YYDKDF (reference sequence). Trimming pared 0 bases from V and 7 bases from J, leaving 15 bases between. The CDR3 sequence is 15 residues long. CDR3: CATSRDPVAAWTQYF. CDR3 in DNA: TGTGCCACCAGCAGAGATCCGGTGGCGGCGTGGACCCAGTACTTC.

The chain recombines TRBV9 with TRBJ2-2, with TRBD2 matching 8 bases. Germline lookup yields CDR1 SGDLS and CDR2 YYNGEE. The CDR3 sequence is 16 residues long. J gave up 5 bases and V 4 bases, and 10 bases lay outside the gene matches. Here the CDR3 reads CASSIGSGGPTGELFF. Here the CDR3 DNA reads TGTGCCAGCAGCATAGGCAGCGGGGGCCCGACCGGGGAGCTGTTTTTT.

This clonotype has at least ten counts. V usage is TRBV6-1 and J usage is TRBJ1-1; no reliable D call. V was clipped by 7 bases and J by 0 bases, with 9 bases between them. CDR3 length: 13 amino acids. Germline V lookup: CDR1 MNHNS, CDR2 SASEGT. As DNA, the CDR3 is TGTGCCAGCATAAATCTCATGAACACTGAAGCTTTCTTT. The encoded protein is CASINLMNTEAFF.

This clonotype appeared a few times. The chain recombines TRBV20-1 with TRBJ2-1; TRBD2 matches at 10 bases. J gave up 13 bases and V 0 bases, and 6 bases lay outside the gene matches. The CDR3 runs to 13 residues. The germline CDR1 and CDR2 sequences are DFQATT and SNEGSKA (reference sequence). The CDR3 coding sequence is TGCAGTGCTAGAGATGGGCTAGCGGGGGAACAGTTCTTC. Protein: CSARDGLAGEQFF.

This clonotype occurred many times. The chain couples TRBV20-1 to TRBJ1-1, with a tentative D call TRBD1 (6 bases). Germline assignment: CDR1 DFQATT and CDR2 SNEGSKA (reference sequence). The V gene lost 7 bases and the J gene lost 4 bases, with 10 bases spanning the gap. The CDR3 is 11 residues long. CDR3 in DNA: TGCAGTGGAAGGGGGGGCACTGAAGCTTTCTTT. Amino acids: CSGRGGTEAFF.

This clonotype was recorded at least ten times. V and J are TRBV7-2 and TRBJ1-3; no clear D gene. Germline loops: CDR1 SGHTA, CDR2 FQGNSA. Trimming left V 2 bases short and J 4 bases short, with 9 bases between. This CDR3 is built from 14 residues. CDR3 amino acids: CASSLYGPGNTIYF. CDR3 sequence (DNA): TGTGCCAGCAGCTTATATGGCCCAGGAAACACCATATATTTT.

This clonotype was seen a few times. The chain recombines TRBV6-6 with TRBJ2-7, with D possibly being TRBD1 or TRBD2 (6 bases each). V was clipped by 2 bases and J by 6 bases, with 8 bases between them. The V gene's germline CDR1 is MNHNY and CDR2 SVGAGI (reference sequence). This CDR3 is 12 amino acids long. In DNA form, the CDR3 reads TGTGCCAGCAGTTACGGGGGGCGCGAGCAGTACGTC. This gives the protein CASSYGGREQYV.

The chain links TRBV29-1 to TRBJ1-2; D remains unclear. From germline, CDR1 is SQVTM and CDR2 ANQGSEA. V was pared by 3 bases and J by 0 bases, with 11 bases between. CDR3 length equals 14 residues. The CDR3 protein is CSVDGRLANYGYTF. CDR3 nucleotide sequence: TGCAGCGTTGACGGACGTTTAGCTAACTATGGCTACACCTTC.

On this clonotype itself: This sequence may be a read error, since a much larger clone differs from it by one base. The conserved phenylalanine or tryptophan is not found at the CDR3 terminus, so this likely reflects a read error. The V gene is TRBV2, the J gene TRBJ2-2, with 9 bases that match TRBD1. The germline CDR1 and CDR2 sequences are SNHLY and FYNNEI. V gave up 6 bases and J gave up 4 bases; unmatched junction bases: 12. This CDR3 comprises 17 residues. CDR3 region: CASRRETGGLGTGELFS. The CDR3 coding sequence is TGTGCCAGCAGGAGGGAGACAGGGGGGCTAGGCACCGGGGAGCTGTTTTCT.

On this clonotype: Relative to the germline gene, one junction end is altered; a read error may explain this. The V call is TRBV28, the J call TRBJ1-5; D perhaps matches TRBD1 (5 bases). The CDR3 covers 15 residues. Looked up from germline, CDR1 is MDHEN and CDR2 is SYDVKM. In nucleotides, the CDR3 is TGTGCCAGCAGTCTCAGTAGGGGAAGCAATCAGCCCCGGCATTTT. Translation: CASSLSRGSNQPRHF.

A few counts support this clonotype. The chain combines TRBV10-3 with TRBJ2-1; 8 bases agree with TRBD2. V was pared by 7 bases and J by 6 bases, with 14 bases of the junction left unmatched. The CDR3 runs to 16 residues. CDR1 is ENHRY and CDR2 is SYGVKD in the germline V gene. CDR3 sequence (DNA): TGTGCCATCACCACCCTACTAGCGGCAACGGGCAATGAGCAGTTCTTC. The encoded protein is CAITTLLAATGNEQFF.

This clonotype was recorded a few times. The rearrangement links TRBV20-1 to TRBJ2-4, with D uncertain. Between the trimmed V and J ends, which lost 4 bases and 0 bases, there was a span of 7 bases. Germline CDR1 and CDR2: DFQATT and SNEGSKA (reference sequence). This CDR3 spans 13 amino acids. In DNA, the CDR3 is TGCAGTGCTACTGTACTAGCCAAAAACATTCAGTACTTC. Amino acids: CSATVLAKNIQYF.

The chain recombines TRBV19 with TRBJ2-2; 10 bases fit TRBD1. The CDR3 contains 17 residues. CDR1 LNHDA and CDR2 SQIVND come from the germline V gene (reference sequence). The J segment lost 6 bases and the V segment lost 1 base, leaving 8 bases of the junction unmatched. The CDR3 sequence is CASSIARRQGAAGELFF. The CDR3, as DNA: TGTGCCAGTAGTATAGCGCGGCGACAGGGGGCCGCCGGGGAGCTGTTTTTT. Variable domain in full (rest from reference TRBV19 and TRBJ2-2): DGGITQSPKYLFRKEGQNVTLSCEQNLNHDAMYWYRQDPGQGLRLIYYSQIVNDFQKGDIAEGYSVSREKKESFPLTVTSAQKNPTAFYLCASSIARRQGAAGELFFGEGSRLTVL.

This clonotype was seen repeatedly, ten times or more. The chain couples TRBV20-1 to TRBJ1-1; D is uncertain. CDR1 is DFQATT, CDR2 SNEGSKA, per germline (reference sequence). V dropped 3 bases and J dropped 0 bases, with 8 bases sitting between them. The CDR3 has 13 amino acids. Here the CDR3 DNA reads TGCAGTGCTAGTGCGACACTGAACACTGAAGCTTTCTTT. The encoded protein is CSASATLNTEAFF.

This clonotype has just a few counts. The chain couples TRBV12-3 or TRBV12-4 to TRBJ1-1, with D tentatively TRBD1 (6 bases). CDR3 length equals 13 residues. V lost 6 bases and J 6 bases, leaving 14 bases between the germline ends. This CDR3 reads CASSAGGRAEAFF. As DNA, the CDR3 is TGTGCCAGCAGCGCCGGGGGGCGGGCTGAAGCTTTCTTT.

This clonotype appeared a few times. CDR3 residues: CASSLSGRNTEAFF. In DNA, the CDR3 is TGTGCCAGCAGTTTAAGCGGAAGGAACACTGAAGCTTTCTTT. The chain employs TRBV28 and TRBJ1-1, with unresolved D. V lost 2 bases to trimming and J lost 1 base, with 8 bases between them. The CDR3 covers 14 residues. Per the germline V gene, CDR1 is MDHEN and CDR2 is SYDVKM.

This clonotype showed up many times. The rearrangement links TRBV6-6 to TRBJ2-7, with D uncertain. Germline CDR1 is MNHNY and CDR2 is SVGAGI (reference sequence). The CDR3 is made up of 12 amino acids. Trimming cost V 6 bases and J 3 bases, with 9 bases left between them. The DNA for the CDR3 is TGTGCCAGCAGCCCCGGTCTCTACGAGCAGTACGTC. The encoded protein is CASSPGLYEQYV.

This clonotype was seen at least ten times. The chain has TRBV28 and TRBJ1-3, with D unresolved. V was clipped by 1 base and J by 6 bases, with 10 bases between them. The CDR3 loop spans 14 amino acids. Germline V gives CDR1 MDHEN, CDR2 SYDVKM. DNA of the CDR3: TGTGCCAGCAGTTTATCGCCCGGGGAAAACACCATATATTTT. Translation gives CASSLSPGENTIYF. Full variable domain (rest looked up from reference TRBV28 and TRBJ1-3): DVKVTQSSRYLVKRTGEKVFLECVQDMDHENMFWYRQDPGLGLRLIYFSYDVKMKEKGDIPEGYSVSREKKERFSLILESASTNQTSMYLCASSLSPGENTIYFGEGSWLTVV.

In this sample, this clonotype turned up many times. This rearrangement joins TRBV7-2 to TRBJ1-5, with D unclear. Germline V gene data show CDR1 as SGHTA and CDR2 as FQGNSA. V was pared by 5 bases and J by 4 bases, with 15 bases between. The CDR3 has 15 amino acids. CDR3 in amino acids: CASSPVLGGNQPQHF. CDR3 DNA: TGTGCCAGCAGCCCTGTTCTTGGTGGGAATCAGCCCCAGCATTTT. Looking up the rest from reference TRBV7-2 and TRBJ1-5 gives the full variable domain: GAGVSQSPSNKVTEKGKDVELRCDPISGHTALYWYRQSLGQGLEFLIYFQGNSAPDKSGLPSDRFSAERTGGSVSTLTIQRTQQEDSAVYLCASSPVLGGNQPQHFGDGTRLSIL.

This clonotype was observed at least ten times. The V call is TRBV28, the J call TRBJ2-6; D is unclear. Trimming removed 7 bases at V and 0 bases at J, with 10 bases between. This CDR3 region has 15 residues. Germline CDR1 is MDHEN and CDR2 is SYDVKM. Written as DNA, the CDR3 is TGTGCCAGCACGTCCCCGGCCTCTGGGGCCAACGTCCTGACTTTC. As protein: CASTSPASGANVLTF.

This clonotype showed up many times. The chain links TRBV28 to TRBJ1-3; 7 positions match TRBD1. The CDR3 is 15 amino acids. Germline lookup yields CDR1 MDHEN and CDR2 SYDVKM. V was pared by 2 bases and J by 7 bases, with 8 bases of the junction left unmatched. In DNA, the CDR3 is TGTGCCAGCAGTTTAAGGGACAGACCCCCGAACACCATATATTTT. This translates into CASSLRDRPPNTIYF.

This clonotype was counted many times. CDR3 nucleotides: TGTGCCAGCAGCTTAGGCCCGGGCTACGAGCAGTACGTC. The encoded protein is CASSLGPGYEQYV. The V gene is TRBV7-6, the J gene TRBJ2-7; unclear D gene. There are 13 residues in the CDR3. V dropped 1 base and J dropped 3 bases, with 7 bases sitting between them. CDR1 is SGHVS and CDR2 is FNYEAQ in the germline V gene.

This clonotype was detected a few times. CDR3 nucleotides: TGTGCCAGCAGTTTTTCCCCAGGGGGCTTTGGCTACACCTTC. This sequence encodes CASSFSPGGFGYTF. This chain connects TRBV12-3 or TRBV12-4 to TRBJ1-2, with TRBD1 identical over 8 bases. The CDR3 totals 14 residues. Germline trimming cut 3 bases from V and 7 bases from J; bases unmatched to any gene: 7.

Points on this clonotype: This clone may be a read error of a much larger clone one base away. V usage is TRBV2 and J usage is TRBJ1-2; 7 positions agree with TRBD1. The germline CDR1 and CDR2 sequences are SNHLY and FYNNEI. CDR3 length: 15 residues. The CDR3 nucleotides read TGTGCCAGCAGTTTACAGGGGCGAGCTAACTATGACTACACCTTC. Amino acid sequence: CASSLQGRANYDYTF.